This is a list of T cell receptor beta chains from one sample in a study of cytomegalovirus exposure and HLA in healthy donors. Assay: immunoSEQ multiplex PCR; the TCRdb copy retains only in-frame clones and omits some. Counted here are tens of thousands of clones, 60% to 85% occurring once; the ten biggest clones make up about 4.5%. The sample consisted of PBMCs. Receptor source: a woman in her forties in good health and CMV-seropositive. The CDR3 runs from the conserved cysteine through the conserved F or W. D genes are given only for firm matches. Some rows mark clone size as missing; the rest say once, few, many or name a class of expanded clone.

V: TRBV18
J: TRBJ2-1
D: -
size: few
DNA: TGTGCCAGCTCACAGGGGGGGAGTGCCTACAATGAGCAGTTCTTC
CDR3: CASSQGGSAYNEQFF

V: TRBV4-3
J: TRBJ1-2
D: TRBD1
size: -
DNA: TGCGCCAGCAGCAAAACATGGACAGGGGGCTCTAGTGGCTACACCTTC
CDR3: CASSKTWTGGSSGYTF

V: TRBV11-2
J: TRBJ1-2
D: TRBD1
size: -
DNA: TGTGCCAGCACCATCAGGGGGGCGTCTTCTAACTATGGCTACACCTTC
CDR3: CASTIRGASSNYGYTF

V: TRBV11-2
J: TRBJ2-5
D: -
size: -
DNA: TGTGCCAGCAGGCGAGGGGGGGAAGAGACCCAGTACTTC
CDR3: CASRRGGEETQYF

V: TRBV7-2
J: TRBJ1-5
D: -
size: -
DNA: TGTGCCAGCAGCTTAAACTACAATCAGCCCCAGCATTTT
CDR3: CASSLNYNQPQHF

V: TRBV5-4
J: TRBJ2-4
D: -
size: -
DNA: TGTGCCAGCAGCACCGGGACTGATAAGGGCAAAAACATTCAGTACTTC
CDR3: CASSTGTDKGKNIQYF

V: TRBV28
J: TRBJ1-4
D: -
size: -
DNA: TGTGCCAGCACCCCTAATAATGAAAAACTGTTTTTT
CDR3: CASTPNNEKLFF

V: TRBV5-4
J: TRBJ1-2
D: -
size: -
DNA: TGTGCCAGCAGCTCTCAGGCTACCTATGGCTACACCTTC
CDR3: CASSSQATYGYTF

V: TRBV9
J: TRBJ2-7
D: TRBD1
size: -
DNA: TGTGCCAGCAGCGGCCGGGACAGCTCAGTCTCCGAGCAGTACTTC
CDR3: CASSGRDSSVSEQYF

V: TRBV5-1
J: TRBJ2-7
D: -
size: -
DNA: TGCGCCAGCAGCTTGGCGGCAGGGGCCTACGAGCAGTACTTC
CDR3: CASSLAAGAYEQYF

V: TRBV19
J: TRBJ1-5
D: TRBD1
size: -
DNA: TGTGCCAGTAGTATAGTTGCAGGGGGCGGTCAGCCCCAGCATTTT
CDR3: CASSIVAGGGQPQHF

V: TRBV5-4
J: TRBJ1-2
D: -
size: once
DNA: TGTGCCAGCAGCTTAACCGACAGAGACTATGGCTACACCTTC
CDR3: CASSLTDRDYGYTF

V: TRBV28
J: TRBJ2-7
D: TRBD2
size: few
DNA: TGTGCCAGCAGGGAACTAGCGGACGAAACCTACGAGCAGTACTTC
CDR3: CASRELADETYEQYF

V: TRBV5-6
J: TRBJ2-5
D: -
size: -
DNA: TGTGCCAGCAGCTTGGGGGGACTCGTACAAGAGACCCAGTACTTC
CDR3: CASSLGGLVQETQYF

V: TRBV4-1
J: TRBJ2-7
D: -
size: -
DNA: TGCGCCAGCAGCCAAGGAACCCTATCGTACGAGCAGTACTTC
CDR3: CASSQGTLSYEQYF

V: TRBV19
J: TRBJ2-3
D: TRBD1
size: -
DNA: TGTGCCAGTGGAAACAGGGGGCTCACAGATACGCAGTATTTT
CDR3: CASGNRGLTDTQYF

V: TRBV9
J: TRBJ1-1
D: -
size: -
DNA: TGTGCCAGCAGCGTAGCTTGGGGGGGCACTGAAGCTTTCTTT
CDR3: CASSVAWGGTEAFF

V: TRBV19
J: TRBJ2-1
D: -
size: -
DNA: TGTGCCAGTAGCCTCGAGAGGACTATTTACAATGAGCAGTTCTTC
CDR3: CASSLERTIYNEQFF

V: TRBV11-1
J: TRBJ1-6
D: -
size: -
DNA: TGTGCCAGCAGCCCCTGGGCCAATTCACCCCTCCACTTT
CDR3: CASSPWANSPLHF

V: TRBV5-6
J: TRBJ2-7
D: TRBD1
size: -
DNA: TGTGCCAGCAGCCTGTGGTCGACAGGGGGGTACGAGCAGTACTTC
CDR3: CASSLWSTGGYEQYF

V: TRBV27
J: TRBJ1-2
D: TRBD1
size: few
DNA: TGTGCCAGCAGTGCCGAAACAGGGGGAGGCTACACCTTC
CDR3: CASSAETGGGYTF

V: TRBV6-1
J: TRBJ1-1
D: -
size: few
DNA: TGTGCCAGCAGTGAAGCCCTAGACAGGAACACTGAAGCTTTCTTT
CDR3: CASSEALDRNTEAFF

V: TRBV7-8
J: TRBJ2-1
D: TRBD2
size: -
DNA: TGTGCCAGCAGCTTAGCCAGCCTAGCGGGAGTCACTAGTAGAATCAATGAGCAGTTCTTC
CDR3: CASSLASLAGVTSRINEQFF

V: TRBV7-8
J: TRBJ2-1
D: TRBD2
size: -
DNA: TGTGCCAGCAGCGCCAGGCGTCTAGCGGGATCTGGGGACAATGAGCAGTTCTTC
CDR3: CASSARRLAGSGDNEQFF

V: TRBV7-9
J: TRBJ1-2
D: TRBD1
size: -
DNA: TGTGCCAGCAGCTTAGACAGGGGTTCCTTCGGCTACACCTTC
CDR3: CASSLDRGSFGYTF

V: TRBV11-2
J: TRBJ2-7
D: -
size: -
DNA: TGTGCCAGCAGCTTAGCCGGGAAAACCTACGAGCAGTACTTC
CDR3: CASSLAGKTYEQYF

V: TRBV5-1
J: TRBJ1-5
D: TRBD1
size: -
DNA: TGCGCCAGCAGCTTGGGACAGGGCCCCAATCAGCCCCAGCATTTT
CDR3: CASSLGQGPNQPQHF

V: TRBV30
J: TRBJ2-1
D: TRBD1
size: few
DNA: TGTGCCTGGAGACATAAGCGGGACAGGGGAAATGAGCAGTTCTTC
CDR3: CAWRHKRDRGNEQFF

V: TRBV5-4
J: TRBJ2-1
D: TRBD1
size: once
DNA: TGTGCCAGCAGCCCCCAGAAGGGGACAGGTTACAATGAGCAGTTCTTC
CDR3: CASSPQKGTGYNEQFF

V: TRBV28
J: TRBJ2-6
D: -
size: few
DNA: TGTGCCAGCAGTTTTGAGGGGACTCGCGTCCTGACTTTC
CDR3: CASSFEGTRVLTF

V: TRBV5-4
J: TRBJ2-1
D: TRBD2
size: -
DNA: TGTGCCAGCAGCCCGACTAGCGGGAACTACAATGAGCAGTTCTTC
CDR3: CASSPTSGNYNEQFF

V: TRBV7-9
J: TRBJ2-1
D: TRBD2
size: few
DNA: TGTGCCAGCAGCTTAGCTCCGGGACTAGCGGACTCCTACAATGAGCAGTTCTTC
CDR3: CASSLAPGLADSYNEQFF

V: TRBV7-6
J: TRBJ2-1
D: TRBD1
size: once
DNA: TGTGCCAGCAGGGGGGACAGCAATGAGCAGTTCTTC
CDR3: CASRGDSNEQFF

V: TRBV6-6
J: TRBJ2-7
D: TRBD2
size: -
DNA: TGTGCCAGCACGTTAGCGGGAGGGAGGAACGAGCAGTACTTC
CDR3: CASTLAGGRNEQYF

V: TRBV7-9
J: TRBJ2-7
D: TRBD2
size: -
DNA: TGTGCCAGCACCCTTCGAAGTGGCCTAGCGGCCTCCTACGAGCAGTACTTC
CDR3: CASTLRSGLAASYEQYF

V: TRBV5-4
J: TRBJ1-2
D: -
size: once
DNA: TGTGCCAGCAGCTTGGAGCGGCAGGCTAACTATGGCTACACCTTC
CDR3: CASSLERQANYGYTF

V: TRBV6-1
J: TRBJ1-1
D: TRBD1
size: -
DNA: TGTGCCAGCAGTGAATCAGCAGGGGGTGGCACTGAAGCTTTCTTT
CDR3: CASSESAGGGTEAFF

V: TRBV28
J: TRBJ2-7
D: -
size: -
DNA: TGTGCCAGCGCCAACAGGGTAAGGGGCTACGAGCAGTACTTC
CDR3: CASANRVRGYEQYF

V: TRBV25-1
J: TRBJ1-6
D: TRBD1
size: -
DNA: TGTGCCAGCAGTGATTGGACAGGGAATAATTCACCCCTCCACTTT
CDR3: CASSDWTGNNSPLHF

V: TRBV6-1
J: TRBJ2-7
D: TRBD1
size: -
DNA: TGTGCCAGCAGTGAAAGGGTCCCGGGACAGGGAATACACGAGCAGTACTTC
CDR3: CASSERVPGQGIHEQYF

V: TRBV10-3
J: TRBJ1-3
D: -
size: -
DNA: TGTGCCATCAATCAGGAAAACTTTGGAAACACCATATATTTT
CDR3: CAINQENFGNTIYF

V: TRBV6-6
J: TRBJ1-2
D: TRBD1
size: -
DNA: TGTGCCAGCAGTTTCTTAACAGGGGGCGCGCGCTATGGCTACACCTTC
CDR3: CASSFLTGGARYGYTF

V: TRBV9
J: TRBJ1-2
D: TRBD1
size: once
DNA: TGTGCCAGCACCGGGACAGGGTCGATTTGGGGCTACACCTTC
CDR3: CASTGTGSIWGYTF

V: TRBV27
J: TRBJ2-3
D: -
size: -
DNA: TGTGCCAGCACCTCAGGGAATTGGGATACGCAGTATTTT
CDR3: CASTSGNWDTQYF

V: TRBV12-5
J: TRBJ1-1
D: -
size: -
DNA: TGTGCTAGTGGTTTGGCTCTACAAGCAGGGGAAGTGAACACTGAAGCTTTCTTT
CDR3: CASGLALQAGEVNTEAFF

V: TRBV18
J: TRBJ2-1
D: -
size: -
DNA: TGTGCCAGCTCAGGACTGAGGAGCTCCTACAATGAGCAGTTCTTC
CDR3: CASSGLRSSYNEQFF

V: TRBV27
J: TRBJ2-1
D: TRBD1
size: -
DNA: TGTGCCAGCAGTTTCGGCAGGGGGTGGGAGAGTACAAGTGAGCAGTTCTTC
CDR3: CASSFGRGWESTSEQFF

V: TRBV7-3
J: TRBJ2-1
D: -
size: -
DNA: TGTGCCAGCAGGTCTGCAGGCCCCTACAATGAGCAGTTCTTC
CDR3: CASRSAGPYNEQFF

V: TRBV7-6
J: TRBJ2-7
D: -
size: once
DNA: TGTGCCAGCAGCTTAGGGGGCGAGAGCTCCTACGAGCAGTACTTC
CDR3: CASSLGGESSYEQYF

V: TRBV7-9
J: TRBJ2-3
D: -
size: once
DNA: TGTGCCAGCAGCTTAGGCGGGGCGGTAGGACATGTGACGCAGTATTTT
CDR3: CASSLGGAVGHVTQYF

V: TRBV2
J: TRBJ2-3
D: -
size: -
DNA: TGTGCCAGCAGTGATTTCACTGCCGGAGCCGACTTT
CDR3: CASSDFTAGADF

V: TRBV6-5
J: TRBJ2-3
D: TRBD1
size: -
DNA: TGTGCCAGCAGTTGGGGACAGGGGAAAGATACGCAGTATTTT
CDR3: CASSWGQGKDTQYF

V: TRBV6-1
J: TRBJ1-1
D: -
size: -
DNA: TGTGCCAGCAGCCCACAGGGTTACGGCACTGAAGCTTTCTTT
CDR3: CASSPQGYGTEAFF

V: TRBV4-2
J: TRBJ2-3
D: -
size: few
DNA: TGTGCCAGCAGCCAAGATGAGGGACAAGGGGATACGCAGTATTTT
CDR3: CASSQDEGQGDTQYF

V: TRBV2
J: TRBJ1-2
D: -
size: -
DNA: TGTGCAACTGCGGGACCCACGGGGGGGCGGAATTTCGGCTATGGCTACACCTTC
CDR3: CATAGPTGGRNFGYGYTF

V: TRBV4-1
J: TRBJ1-6
D: -
size: -
DNA: TGCGCCAGCAGCCAAGGCGGGGGCATCGGTTCACCCCTCCACTTT
CDR3: CASSQGGGIGSPLHF

V: TRBV30
J: TRBJ2-5
D: -
size: -
DNA: TGTGCCTGGACTGTCGGGGAGACCCAGTACTTC
CDR3: CAWTVGETQYF

V: TRBV6-6
J: TRBJ2-3
D: -
size: -
DNA: TGTGCCAGCAGTTACAGATCAGGGGTGGCGGCAGATACGCAGTATTTT
CDR3: CASSYRSGVAADTQYF